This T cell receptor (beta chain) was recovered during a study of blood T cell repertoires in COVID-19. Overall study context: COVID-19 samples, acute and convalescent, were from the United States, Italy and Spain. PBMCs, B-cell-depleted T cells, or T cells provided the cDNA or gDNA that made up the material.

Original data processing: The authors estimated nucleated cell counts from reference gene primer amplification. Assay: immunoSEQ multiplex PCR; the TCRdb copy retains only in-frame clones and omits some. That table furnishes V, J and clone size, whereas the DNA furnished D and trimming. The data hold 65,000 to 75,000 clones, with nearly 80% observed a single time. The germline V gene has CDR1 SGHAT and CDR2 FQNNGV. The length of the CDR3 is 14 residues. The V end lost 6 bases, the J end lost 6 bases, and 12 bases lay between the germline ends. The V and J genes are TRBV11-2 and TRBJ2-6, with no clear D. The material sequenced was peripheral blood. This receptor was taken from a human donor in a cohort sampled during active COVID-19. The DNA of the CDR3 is TGTGCCAGCAGTTCACCCCGACAGGCCAACGTCCTGACTTTC. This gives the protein CASSSPRQANVLTF.